The entry below gives a single T cell receptor beta chain sequence along with its context. Its antigen is not identified. This sample is part of a study of blood T cells in healthy people across ages. Findings and caveats of the study: Expanded clonotype shifts may have been confounded, as the donors had an unknown CMV status.

A sample-barcoded 5' primer and a J-beta primer mix were used in a second PCR of roughly 7 to 12 cycles. TCRdb reprocessed the 5' RACE reads with MiXCR, giving one entry per CDR3 protein. The repertoire consists of around 900,000 distinct CDR3 sequences, with about 30% occurring once and the leading ten covering 15% to 20%. Germline V lookup: CDR1 SGHAT, CDR2 FQDESV (reference sequence). The junction had 6 bases not matched to a gene; V was cut back by 1 base and J by 6 bases. The CDR3 covers 16 residues. Donors each provided about 10 milliliters of peripheral blood. This TCR derives from an elderly woman in good health. Specimen: blood. This chain connects TRBV11-1 to TRBJ2-7, with TRBD2 matching 13 bases. CDR3 protein: CASSLGGLAGASEQYF. The CDR3 DNA reads as TGTGCCAGCAGCTTAGGAGGACTAGCGGGAGCCAGCGAGCAGTACTTC.